A selection of T cell receptor beta chains follows, all from one sample in a study of blood T cell repertoires in COVID-19. Sequenced by immunoSEQ multiplex PCR; TCRdb stores in-frame clones only, minus some. The sample contains 80,000 or so clones, roughly 89% of which appear only once. The specimen sequenced was peripheral blood. The receptor source for this set is a woman aged 45-65 years in a cohort sampled during active COVID-19. The CDR3 runs from the conserved cysteine through the conserved F or W. The order of the fields is D gene, J gene, V gene, clone size, CDR3 protein, CDR3 DNA. D genes are given only for firm matches. Part of the rows lack a size; the others show once, few, many or a class for expanded clones.

. | TRBJ2-2 | TRBV19 | once | CATRPPGNTGELFF | TGTGCCACCCGACCCCCGGGAAACACCGGGGAGCTGTTTTTT
. | TRBJ2-3 | TRBV7-3 | . | CASSQQGSTDTQYF | TGTGCCAGCAGCCAACAGGGTAGCACAGATACGCAGTATTTT
TRBD1 | TRBJ1-2 | TRBV12-5 | . | CATGGYGYTF | TGTGCTACAGGGGGCTATGGCTACACCTTC
. | TRBJ1-2 | TRBV3-1/TRBV3-2 | . | CASGRGVANYGYTF | TGTGCCAGCGGCCGGGGGGTGGCTAACTATGGCTACACCTTC
TRBD1 | TRBJ2-5 | TRBV14 | . | CASSQFTGAGEETQYF | TGTGCCAGCAGCCAATTCACAGGGGCCGGAGAAGAGACCCAGTACTTC
. | TRBJ2-7 | TRBV7-9 | . | CASSFSGGRYEQYF | TGTGCCAGCAGCTTTTCCGGGGGACGATACGAGCAGTACTTC
. | TRBJ1-2 | TRBV6-5 | . | CASFDRGSRGYTF | TGTGCCAGTTTCGATAGGGGCTCAAGGGGCTACACCTTC
. | TRBJ1-6 | TRBV9 | once | CASSHGPSPLHF | TGTGCCAGCAGCCACGGTCCCTCACCCCTCCACTTT
. | TRBJ2-7 | TRBV3-1/TRBV3-2 | . | CASSQHSYEQYF | TGTGCCAGCAGCCAACATTCCTACGAGCAGTACTTC
. | TRBJ2-6 | TRBV7-9 | . | CASRRSSGANVLTF | TGTGCCAGCAGACGGAGCTCTGGGGCCAACGTCCTGACTTTC
TRBD2 | TRBJ2-3 | TRBV10-3 | . | CAISGTSSDTQYF | TGTGCCATCAGTGGGACTAGCTCAGATACGCAGTATTTT
TRBD1 | TRBJ2-1 | TRBV29-1 | . | CSVVQGDLNEQFF | TGCAGCGTCGTACAGGGGGACCTCAATGAGCAGTTCTTC
. | TRBJ1-4 | TRBV30 | . | CAWNQGSNEKLFF | TGTGCCTGGAACCAGGGGTCTAATGAAAAACTGTTTTTT
. | TRBJ1-3 | TRBV6-5 | . | CASSYDVQAAGNTIYF | TGTGCCAGCAGTTACGACGTCCAGGCAGCTGGAAACACCATATATTTT
. | TRBJ1-5 | TRBV3-1/TRBV3-2 | . | CASSQDRGRGQPQHF | TGTGCCAGCAGCCAAGACAGGGGAAGAGGTCAGCCCCAGCATTTT
TRBD1 | TRBJ1-2 | TRBV5-1 | . | CASSPGQGTGNYGYTF | TGCGCCAGCAGCCCTGGACAGGGAACGGGGAATTATGGCTACACCTTC
TRBD1 | TRBJ1-5 | TRBV4-1 | . | CASSQGQASHQPQHF | TGCGCCAGCAGCCAGGGACAGGCGTCGCATCAGCCCCAGCATTTT
. | TRBJ1-1 | TRBV5-1 | . | CASSLLGGGTEAFF | TGCGCCAGCAGCTTGCTGGGGGGAGGCACTGAAGCTTTCTTT
TRBD1 | TRBJ2-7 | TRBV14 | . | CASSPKSRGRTYEQYF | TGTGCCAGCAGCCCGAAAAGCAGGGGGCGCACCTACGAGCAGTACTTC
TRBD1 | TRBJ1-2 | TRBV27 | . | CASSLFRQGHGYTF | TGTGCCAGCAGTTTATTTCGACAGGGCCATGGCTACACCTTC
. | TRBJ2-5 | TRBV5-5 | . | CASSLYSGTQYF | TGTGCCAGCAGCTTGTACTCGGGAACCCAGTACTTC
. | TRBJ2-3 | TRBV29-1 | . | CSVDYTDTQYF | TGCAGCGTTGACTATACAGATACGCAGTATTTT
. | TRBJ2-6 | TRBV5-1 | . | CASSLETPSSGANVLTF | TGCGCCAGCAGCTTAGAGACACCAAGCTCTGGGGCCAACGTCCTGACTTTC
. | TRBJ1-3 | TRBV4-2 | . | CASSQDSPAISGNTIYF | TGTGCCAGCAGCCAAGATAGCCCCGCCATCTCTGGAAACACCATATATTTT
. | TRBJ1-4 | TRBV28 | . | CASSPLTGTNEKLFF | TGTGCCAGCAGTCCACTGACTGGTACTAATGAAAAACTGTTTTTT
TRBD2 | TRBJ2-1 | TRBV2 | . | CASSARPPGLADYNEQFF | TGTGCCAGCAGCGCAAGACCGCCGGGACTAGCGGACTACAATGAGCAGTTCTTC
. | TRBJ2-1 | TRBV7-9 | . | CASSFPGLDEQFF | TGTGCCAGCAGCTTTCCCGGACTTGATGAGCAGTTCTTC
TRBD2 | TRBJ2-1 | TRBV3-1/TRBV3-2 | . | CASSQAPGLAGGSHEQFF | TGTGCCAGCAGCCAGGCCCCGGGACTAGCGGGAGGTAGCCATGAGCAGTTCTTC
. | TRBJ2-1 | TRBV7-9 | . | CASSFSAVVDGEQFF | TGTGCCAGCAGCTTTAGTGCGGTGGTTGACGGTGAGCAGTTCTTC
TRBD2 | TRBJ2-5 | TRBV5-1 | . | CASSGGGLAGQETQYF | TGCGCCAGCAGCGGAGGGGGACTAGCGGGACAAGAGACCCAGTACTTC
. | TRBJ2-5 | TRBV11-1 | once | CASSGGVQETQYF | TGTGCCAGCAGCGGAGGGGTCCAAGAGACCCAGTACTTC
. | TRBJ2-2 | TRBV6-5 | . | CASTLRTPGELFF | TGTGCCAGCACGCTCAGGACTCCCGGGGAGCTGTTTTTT
. | TRBJ1-2 | TRBV5-1 | . | CASSLGHGLYGYTF | TGCGCCAGCAGCTTGGGACACGGTCTATATGGCTACACCTTC
TRBD1 | TRBJ1-1 | TRBV5-6 | . | CASSLGDRNTEAFF | TGTGCCAGCAGCTTGGGGGACAGAAACACTGAAGCTTTCTTT
TRBD1 | TRBJ2-7 | TRBV4-1 | . | CASSQGGQGAYEQYF | TGCGCCAGCAGCCAAGGAGGGCAGGGGGCGTACGAGCAGTACTTC
TRBD1 | TRBJ1-4 | TRBV20-1 | . | CSASQGAREKLFF | TGCAGTGCTAGTCAGGGGGCTAGGGAAAAACTGTTTTTT
. | TRBJ2-1 | TRBV7-9 | once | CASILASSHYNEQFF | TGTGCCAGCATCCTGGCTAGCAGCCATTACAATGAGCAGTTCTTC
. | TRBJ1-4 | TRBV6-1 | . | CASSDPTGFKEKLFF | TGTGCCAGCAGTGACCCTACAGGGTTCAAGGAAAAACTGTTTTTT
TRBD1 | TRBJ1-6 | TRBV27 | . | CASGTGVNNSPLHF | TGTGCCAGCGGGACAGGCGTAAATAATTCACCCCTCCACTTT
TRBD1 | TRBJ1-4 | TRBV4-1 | . | CASSHMTPWDRGEKLFF | TGCGCCAGCAGCCACATGACACCATGGGACAGGGGCGAAAAACTGTTTTTT
TRBD1 | TRBJ2-7 | TRBV2 | . | CASSEGQGADEQYF | TGTGCCAGCAGTGAAGGACAGGGGGCAGACGAGCAGTACTTC
. | TRBJ2-5 | TRBV24-1 | . | CATSATEDPQETQYF | TGTGCCACCAGTGCTACTGAGGATCCCCAAGAGACCCAGTACTTC
. | TRBJ2-3 | TRBV5-1 | . | CASSLSTLSTDTQYF | TGCGCCAGCAGCTTGAGCACGCTAAGCACAGATACGCAGTATTTT
. | TRBJ1-1 | TRBV18 | . | CASSEQLTEAFF | TGTGCCAGCTCAGAGCAACTCACTGAAGCTTTCTTT
. | TRBJ1-4 | TRBV27 | . | CASSFGGANEKLFF | TGTGCCAGCTCTTTCGGGGGGGCTAATGAAAAACTGTTTTTT
. | TRBJ1-6 | TRBV25-1 | once | CASSGYLGGSSYNSPLHF | TGTGCCAGCAGTGGGTACCTTGGAGGGAGCTCCTATAATTCACCCCTCCACTTT
. | TRBJ2-7 | TRBV18 | . | CASSPRVQAAYEQYF | TGTGCCAGCTCACCACGGGTCCAGGCCGCCTACGAGCAGTACTTC
. | TRBJ1-1 | TRBV4-1 | . | CASSHNLGTEAFF | TGCGCCAGCAGCCACAACCTCGGCACTGAAGCTTTCTTT
. | TRBJ1-4 | TRBV3-1/TRBV3-2 | . | CASSQDLQGVEKLFF | TGTGCCAGCAGCCAAGACCTGCAGGGTGTTGAAAAACTGTTTTTT
. | TRBJ1-4 | TRBV18 | . | CASSPGRGEGEKLFF | TGTGCCAGCTCACCCGGACGAGGAGAGGGTGAAAAACTGTTTTTT
. | TRBJ2-3 | TRBV2 | . | CASSSRGNTQYF | TGTGCCAGCTCATCCCGCGGAAATACGCAGTATTTT
. | TRBJ2-2 | TRBV11-1 | . | CASSSQQGGTGELFF | TGTGCCAGCAGCTCTCAACAGGGGGGGACCGGGGAGCTGTTTTTT
. | TRBJ2-3 | TRBV5-1 | . | CASSLGSQVTDTQYF | TGCGCCAGCAGCTTGGGGTCACAGGTCACAGATACGCAGTATTTT